This record covers a single T cell receptor beta chain. Data came from immunoSEQ multiplex PCR; TCRdb stores just in-frame clones and leaves some out. The sample contains around 63,000 clones, less than 85% of which appear only once. Per germline, CDR1 DFQATT and CDR2 SNEGSKA (reference sequence). The J segment lost 4 bases and the V segment lost 3 bases, leaving 8 bases of the junction unmatched. This CDR3 has 15 amino acids. The data are from a study of blood T cell repertoires in COVID-19. Study-wide background: Whether acute or convalescent, the COVID-19 samples came from the United States, Italy and Spain.

The sample consisted of peripheral blood. V is TRBV20-1 and J is TRBJ2-5; 10 bases agree with TRBD2. The TCR originated in a woman in her forties or fifties with active or convalescent COVID-19. CDR3 amino acids: CSASLAGGLVETQYF. Here the CDR3 DNA reads TGCAGTGCTAGTTTAGCGGGAGGTTTGGTAGAGACCCAGTACTTC.